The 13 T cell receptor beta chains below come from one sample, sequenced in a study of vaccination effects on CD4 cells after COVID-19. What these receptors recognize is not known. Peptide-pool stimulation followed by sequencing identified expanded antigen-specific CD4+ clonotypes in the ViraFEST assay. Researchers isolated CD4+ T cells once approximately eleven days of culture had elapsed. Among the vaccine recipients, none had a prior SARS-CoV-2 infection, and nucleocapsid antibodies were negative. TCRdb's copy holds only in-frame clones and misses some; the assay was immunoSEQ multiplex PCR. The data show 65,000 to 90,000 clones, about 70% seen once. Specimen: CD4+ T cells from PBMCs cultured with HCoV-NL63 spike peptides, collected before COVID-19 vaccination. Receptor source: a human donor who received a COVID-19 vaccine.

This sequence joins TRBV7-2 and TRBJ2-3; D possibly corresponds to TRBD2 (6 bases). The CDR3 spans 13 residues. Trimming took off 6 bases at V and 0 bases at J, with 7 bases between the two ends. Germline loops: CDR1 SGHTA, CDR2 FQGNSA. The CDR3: CASSRGSTDTQYF. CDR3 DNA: TGTGCCAGCAGTCGGGGGAGCACAGATACGCAGTATTTT.

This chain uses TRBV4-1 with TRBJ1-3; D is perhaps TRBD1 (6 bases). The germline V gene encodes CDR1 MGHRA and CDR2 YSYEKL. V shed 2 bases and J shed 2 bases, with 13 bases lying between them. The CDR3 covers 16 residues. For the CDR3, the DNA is TGCGCCAGCAGCCAATATGTGACAGGTGCTGGAAACACCATATATTTT. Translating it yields CASSQYVTGAGNTIYF.

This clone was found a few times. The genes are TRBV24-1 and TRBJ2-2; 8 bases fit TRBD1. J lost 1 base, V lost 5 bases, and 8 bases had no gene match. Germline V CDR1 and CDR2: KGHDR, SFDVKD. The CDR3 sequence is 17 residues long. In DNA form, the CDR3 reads TGTGCCACCAGTGCCCTGACAGGGGCGCGGAACACCGGGGAGCTGTTTTTT. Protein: CATSALTGARNTGELFF.

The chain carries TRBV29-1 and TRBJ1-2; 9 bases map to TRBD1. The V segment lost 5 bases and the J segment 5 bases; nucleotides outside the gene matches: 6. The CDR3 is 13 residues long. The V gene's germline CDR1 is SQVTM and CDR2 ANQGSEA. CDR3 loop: CSVTRDRAYGYTF. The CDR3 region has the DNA TGCAGCGTTACCCGGGACAGGGCTTATGGCTACACCTTC.

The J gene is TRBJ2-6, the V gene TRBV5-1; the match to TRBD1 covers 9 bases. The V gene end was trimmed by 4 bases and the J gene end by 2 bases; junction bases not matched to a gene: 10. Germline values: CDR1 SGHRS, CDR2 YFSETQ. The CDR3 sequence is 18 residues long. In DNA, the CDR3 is TGCGCCAGCAGCCTACAGGGGGCTTTCTCTCCTGGGGCCAACGTCCTGACTTTC. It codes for CASSLQGAFSPGANVLTF.

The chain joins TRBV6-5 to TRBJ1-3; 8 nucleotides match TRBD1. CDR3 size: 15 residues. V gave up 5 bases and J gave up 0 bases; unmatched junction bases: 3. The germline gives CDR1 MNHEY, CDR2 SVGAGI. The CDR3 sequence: CASSRGQVSGNTIYF. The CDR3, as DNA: TGTGCCAGCAGTAGGGGACAGGTCTCTGGAAACACCATATATTTT.

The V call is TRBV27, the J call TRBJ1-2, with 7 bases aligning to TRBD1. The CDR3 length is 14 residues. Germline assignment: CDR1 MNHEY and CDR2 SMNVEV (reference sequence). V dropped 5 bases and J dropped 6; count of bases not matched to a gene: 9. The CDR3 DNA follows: TGTGCCAGCAGTGCCCAACACAGGGGCCATGGCTACACCTTC. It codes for CASSAQHRGHGYTF.

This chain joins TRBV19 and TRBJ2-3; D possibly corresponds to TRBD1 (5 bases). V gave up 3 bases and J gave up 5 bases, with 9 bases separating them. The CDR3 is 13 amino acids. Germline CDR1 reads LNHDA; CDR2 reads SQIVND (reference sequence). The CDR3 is CASSMGRRDTQYF. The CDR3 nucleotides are TGTGCCAGTAGTATGGGGCGCCGAGATACGCAGTATTTT.

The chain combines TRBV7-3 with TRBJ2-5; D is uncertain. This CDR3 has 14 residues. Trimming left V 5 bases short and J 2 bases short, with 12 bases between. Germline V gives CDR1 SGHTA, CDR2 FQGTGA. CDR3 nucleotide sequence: TGTGCCAGCAGCCACGGGCCCTTACAAGAGACCCAGTACTTC. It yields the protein CASSHGPLQETQYF.

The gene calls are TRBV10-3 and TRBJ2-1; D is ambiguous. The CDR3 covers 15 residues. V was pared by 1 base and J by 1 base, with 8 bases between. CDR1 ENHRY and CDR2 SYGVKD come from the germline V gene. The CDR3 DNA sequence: TGTGCCATCAGTGAGTTTGGGCCATCCTACAATGAGCAGTTCTTC. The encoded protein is CAISEFGPSYNEQFF.

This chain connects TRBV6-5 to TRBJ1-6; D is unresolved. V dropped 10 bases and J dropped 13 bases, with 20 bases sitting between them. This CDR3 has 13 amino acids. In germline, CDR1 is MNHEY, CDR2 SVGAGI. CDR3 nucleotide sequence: TGTGCCATAAATGGCCATCCTGCTTCTCCCCTCCACTTT. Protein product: CAINGHPASPLHF.

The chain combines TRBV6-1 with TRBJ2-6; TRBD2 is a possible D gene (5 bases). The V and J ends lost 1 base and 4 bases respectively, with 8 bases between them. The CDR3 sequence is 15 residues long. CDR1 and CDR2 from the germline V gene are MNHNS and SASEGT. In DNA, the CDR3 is TGTGCCAGCAGTGAAGGATGGAGGGGGGCCAACGTCCTGACTTTC. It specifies CASSEGWRGANVLTF.

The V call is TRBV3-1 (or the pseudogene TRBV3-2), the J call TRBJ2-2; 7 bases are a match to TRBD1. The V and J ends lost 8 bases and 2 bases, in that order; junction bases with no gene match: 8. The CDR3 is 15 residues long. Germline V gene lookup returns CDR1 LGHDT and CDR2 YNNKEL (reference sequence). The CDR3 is CASGVGTVNTGELFF. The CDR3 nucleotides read TGTGCCAGCGGCGTAGGGACAGTTAACACCGGGGAGCTGTTTTTT.